The 15 T cell receptor beta chains in this list originate from one sample, sequenced in a study of OX40 agonist ivuxolimab in advanced cancers. Here immunoSEQ multiplex PCR was the method, and the copy in TCRdb shows in-frame clones only, minus some. The table shows 70,000 to 100,000 clones, with approximately 89% occurring only once. Specimen: CD4+ or CD8+ T cells sorted from blood, collected in a trial of the OX40 agonist ivuxolimab. These receptors came from an adult with an advanced solid tumor such as melanoma, head and neck, liver or kidney cancer.

In DNA form, the CDR3 reads TGTGCCTGGCGCCGCCAGACAGTCACCTACGAGCAGTACTTC. Its translation: CAWRRQTVTYEQYF. V and J are TRBV30 and TRBJ2-5; TRBD1 is a possible D gene (5 bases). The DNA end favors TRBJ2-7, so the J call may be wrong. The germline CDR1 and CDR2 sequences are GTSNPN and SVGIG (reference sequence). The CDR3 is 14 amino acids.

CDR3 in DNA: TGTGCCAGCAGTTCTCCGGAGCCGCTAGTCCTGACTTTC. Translating it yields CASSSPEPLVLTF. The chain recombines TRBV28 with TRBJ2-6; D gene ambiguous. V lost 4 bases and J 13 bases, leaving 14 bases between the germline ends. This CDR3 has 13 residues. The germline V gene encodes CDR1 MDHEN and CDR2 SYDVKM.

The rearrangement joins TRBV2 to TRBJ2-2; D gene unclear. Per the germline V gene, CDR1 is SNHLY and CDR2 is FYNNEI. Trimming stripped 10 bases from V and 6 bases from J, with 9 bases between. This CDR3 is built from 11 residues. CDR3 sequence: CATSRPGELFF. Written as DNA, the CDR3 is TGTGCCACCTCCCGGCCCGGGGAGCTGTTTTTT.

The chain combines TRBV6-1 with TRBJ2-5, with a tentative D call TRBD2 (5 bases). The V and J ends lost 4 bases and 0 bases respectively, with 9 bases between them. Germline lookup yields CDR1 MNHNS and CDR2 SASEGT. CDR3 size: 14 residues. The CDR3 DNA reads TGTGCCAGCAGTGCCGGGGTGGACCAAGAGACCCAGTACTTC. This encodes CASSAGVDQETQYF.

The J gene is TRBJ2-3, the V gene TRBV5-1, with 8 bases aligning to TRBD2. The CDR3 has 18 amino acids. The germline V gene encodes CDR1 SGHRS and CDR2 YFSETQ. The J segment lost 4 bases and the V segment lost 0 bases, leaving 13 bases of the junction unmatched. The CDR3 here is CASSLASGTSGSPDTQYF. CDR3 bases: TGCGCCAGCAGCTTGGCGTCCGGTACTAGCGGAAGCCCAGATACGCAGTATTTT.

The gene calls are TRBV5-1 and TRBJ2-5, with 12 bases aligning to TRBD2. V lost 4 bases, J lost 2 bases, and 3 bases stayed unmatched. Germline CDR1 SGHRS, CDR2 YFSETQ. The CDR3 has 15 residues. The CDR3: CASSLTSGSQETQYF. The DNA for the CDR3 is TGCGCCAGCAGCCTGACTAGCGGGAGTCAAGAGACCCAGTACTTC.

This rearrangement joins TRBV13 to TRBJ2-7; TRBD2 matches 7 bases. CDR1 is PRHDT, CDR2 FYEKMQ, per germline (reference sequence). The CDR3 length is 15 residues. With V trimmed by 3 bases and J by 0 bases, 5 bases remained unmatched. The CDR3 spells CASSFEGGSSYEQYF. CDR3 nucleotide sequence: TGTGCCAGCAGCTTCGAAGGCGGGAGCTCCTACGAGCAGTACTTC.

This clone was seen more than once but under ten times. The rearrangement uses TRBV29-1 and TRBJ2-7; D call uncertain. CDR1 is SQVTM and CDR2 is ANQGSEA in the germline V gene. This CDR3 comprises 12 residues. V lost 4 bases and J lost 5, with 12 bases in between. The CDR3 sequence: CSVVWGLDEQYF. The DNA of the CDR3 is TGCAGCGTTGTTTGGGGTCTCGACGAGCAGTACTTC.

The rearrangement uses TRBV2 and TRBJ2-1, with D tentatively TRBD1 (6 bases). The CDR3 covers 15 residues. Per the germline V gene, CDR1 is SNHLY and CDR2 is FYNNEI. V dropped 2 bases and J dropped 8 bases, with 16 bases sitting between them. The CDR3 sequence is CASSESGHLGDEQFF. CDR3 bases: TGTGCCAGCAGTGAATCGGGACACCTTGGCGATGAGCAGTTCTTC. Full variable domain (missing parts from reference TRBV2 and TRBJ2-1): EPEVTQTPSHQVTQMGQEVILRCVPISNHLYFYWYRQILGQKVEFLVSFYNNEISEKSEIFDDQFSVERPDGSNFTLKIRSTKLEDSAMYFCASSESGHLGDEQFFGPGTRLTVL.

V usage is TRBV6-5 and J usage is TRBJ2-7; 13 nucleotides match TRBD2. The CDR3 spans 15 residues. V gave up 4 bases and J gave up 3 bases; unmatched junction bases: 3. Germline CDR1 reads MNHEY; CDR2 reads SVGAGI. The CDR3 is CASSSGTSGDYEQYF. CDR3 in DNA: TGTGCCAGCAGTTCTGGGACTAGCGGGGACTACGAGCAGTACTTC.

The rearrangement uses TRBV21-1 and TRBJ2-7; whether TRBD2, the table's D call, matches the DNA was not checked. TRBV21-1 is a pseudogene. This CDR3 has 15 residues. The CDR3 reads CAGSNSFSGSCEQYF. The CDR3 DNA is TGTGCCGGCAGCAACAGTTTTAGCGGATCCTGCGAGCAGTACTTC.

This chain connects TRBV27 to TRBJ2-1; TRBD2 might be the D (5 bases). V shed 4 bases and J shed 9 bases, with 10 bases lying between them. CDR3 length: 12 amino acids. Germline V gives CDR1 MNHEY, CDR2 SMNVEV (reference sequence). The CDR3 protein is CASSSLAGEQFF. The DNA for the CDR3 is TGTGCCAGCAGTTCGCTGGCGGGTGAGCAGTTCTTC.

The chain has TRBV4-1 and TRBJ1-5; 9 nucleotides agree with TRBD1. Germline V gene sequence: CDR1 MGHRA, CDR2 YSYEKL. The CDR3 contains 17 residues. The junction had 10 bases not matched to a gene; V was cut back by 0 bases and J by 7 bases. The DNA of the CDR3 is TGCGCCAGCAGCCAAGATCTGCGGGACAGGGTAGGACAGCCCCAGCATTTT. It specifies CASSQDLRDRVGQPQHF.

The chain recombines TRBV5-1 with TRBJ2-1; unclear D gene. The V gene lost 1 base and the J gene lost 0 bases, with 11 bases spanning the gap. Germline CDR1 SGHRS, CDR2 YFSETQ. CDR3 length equals 16 residues. The DNA of the CDR3 is TGCGCCAGCAGCTTGCGACACCAAAGCTCCTACAATGAGCAGTTCTTC. Residues: CASSLRHQSSYNEQFF.

This clone was observed once. The J gene is TRBJ1-4, the V gene TRBV19; D possibly corresponds to TRBD1 (6 bases). The CDR3 is made up of 15 amino acids. Trimming removed 5 bases at V and 7 bases at J, with 17 bases between. CDR1 and CDR2 from the germline V gene are LNHDA and SQIVND (reference sequence). The CDR3 region has the DNA TGTGCCAGTAGTGCAGGGGAAGGGTTGGGTGAAAAACTGTTTTTT. Its translation: CASSAGEGLGEKLFF.